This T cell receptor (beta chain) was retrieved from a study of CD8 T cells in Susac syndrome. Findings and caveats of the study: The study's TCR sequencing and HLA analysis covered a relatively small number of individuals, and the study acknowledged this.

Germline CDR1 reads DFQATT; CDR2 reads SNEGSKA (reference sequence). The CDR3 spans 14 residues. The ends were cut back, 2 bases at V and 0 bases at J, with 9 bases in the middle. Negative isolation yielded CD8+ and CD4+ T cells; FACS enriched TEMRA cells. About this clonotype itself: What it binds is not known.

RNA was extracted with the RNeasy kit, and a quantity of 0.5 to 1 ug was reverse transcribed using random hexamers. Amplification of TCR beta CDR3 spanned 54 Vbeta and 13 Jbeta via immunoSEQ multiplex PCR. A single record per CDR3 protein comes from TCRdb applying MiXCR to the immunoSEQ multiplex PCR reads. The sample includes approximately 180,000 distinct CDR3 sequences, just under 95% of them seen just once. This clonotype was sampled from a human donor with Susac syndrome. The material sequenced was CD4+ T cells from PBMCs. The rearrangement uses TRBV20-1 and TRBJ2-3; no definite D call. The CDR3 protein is CSARRQTSTDTQYF. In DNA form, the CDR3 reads TGCAGTGCTAGAAGGCAAACTAGCACAGATACGCAGTATTTT.